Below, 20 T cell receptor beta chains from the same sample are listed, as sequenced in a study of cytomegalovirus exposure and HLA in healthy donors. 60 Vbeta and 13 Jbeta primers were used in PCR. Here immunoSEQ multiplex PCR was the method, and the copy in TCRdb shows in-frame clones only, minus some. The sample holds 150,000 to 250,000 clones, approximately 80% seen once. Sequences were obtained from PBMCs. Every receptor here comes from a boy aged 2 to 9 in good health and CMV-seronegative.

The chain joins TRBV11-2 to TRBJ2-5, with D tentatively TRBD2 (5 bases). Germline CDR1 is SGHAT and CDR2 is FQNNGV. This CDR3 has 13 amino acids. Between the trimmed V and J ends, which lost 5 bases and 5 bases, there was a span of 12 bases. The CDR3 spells CASSKGSGETQYF. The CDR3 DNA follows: TGTGCCAGCAGCAAAGGGAGTGGTGAGACCCAGTACTTC.

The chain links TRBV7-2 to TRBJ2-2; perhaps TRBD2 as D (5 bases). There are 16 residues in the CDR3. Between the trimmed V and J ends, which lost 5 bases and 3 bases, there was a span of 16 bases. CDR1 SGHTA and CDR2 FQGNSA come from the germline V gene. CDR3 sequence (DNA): TGTGCCAGCAGCCTCTCTAGCAGGAGTTACACCGGGGAGCTGTTTTTT. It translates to CASSLSSRSYTGELFF.

The CDR3 DNA reads as TGTGCCAGCAGCTACCGGGACACTTCCACTGAAGCTTTCTTT. This sequence encodes CASSYRDTSTEAFF. This sequence joins TRBV7-6 and TRBJ1-1; D may be TRBD1 (6 bases). V was trimmed by 4 bases and J by 4 bases, leaving 13 bases between them. CDR1 SGHVS and CDR2 FNYEAQ come from the germline V gene. The CDR3 is made up of 14 amino acids.

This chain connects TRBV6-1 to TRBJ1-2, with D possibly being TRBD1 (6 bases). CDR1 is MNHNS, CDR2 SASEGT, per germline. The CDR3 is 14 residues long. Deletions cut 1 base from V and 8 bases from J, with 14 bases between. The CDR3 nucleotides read TGTGCCAGCAGTGAAGGGGCGGGGGCGGAAGGCTACACCTTC. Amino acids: CASSEGAGAEGYTF.

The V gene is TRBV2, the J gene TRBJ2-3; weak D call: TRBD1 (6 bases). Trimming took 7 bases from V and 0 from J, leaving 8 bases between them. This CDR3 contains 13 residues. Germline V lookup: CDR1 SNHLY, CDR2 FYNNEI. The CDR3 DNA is TGTGCCAGCAACAGGGAAAGCACAGATACGCAGTATTTT. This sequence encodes CASNRESTDTQYF.

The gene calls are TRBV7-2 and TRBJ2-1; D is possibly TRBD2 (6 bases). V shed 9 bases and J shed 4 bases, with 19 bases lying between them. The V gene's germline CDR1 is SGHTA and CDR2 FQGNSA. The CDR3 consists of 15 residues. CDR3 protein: CASQSPGTHYNEQFF. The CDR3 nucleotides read TGTGCCAGTCAATCACCCGGGACTCATTACAATGAGCAGTTCTTC.

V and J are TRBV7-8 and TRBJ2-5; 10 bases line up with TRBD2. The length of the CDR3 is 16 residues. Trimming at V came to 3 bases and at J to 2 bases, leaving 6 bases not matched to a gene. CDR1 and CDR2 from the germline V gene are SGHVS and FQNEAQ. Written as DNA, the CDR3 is TGTGCCAGCAGCTTTAGCGGGGGGACATATCAAGAGACCCAGTACTTC. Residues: CASSFSGGTYQETQYF.

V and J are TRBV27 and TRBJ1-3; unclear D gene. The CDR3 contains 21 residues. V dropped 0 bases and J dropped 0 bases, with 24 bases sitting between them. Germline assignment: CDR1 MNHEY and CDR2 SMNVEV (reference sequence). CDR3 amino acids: CASSLSRNLGGRLNSGNTIYF. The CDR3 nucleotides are TGTGCCAGCAGTTTATCGAGGAATCTCGGAGGCAGATTAAACTCTGGAAACACCATATATTTT.

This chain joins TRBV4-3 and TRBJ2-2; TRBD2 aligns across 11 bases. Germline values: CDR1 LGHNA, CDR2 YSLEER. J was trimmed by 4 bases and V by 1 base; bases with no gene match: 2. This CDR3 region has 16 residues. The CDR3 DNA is TGCGCCAGCAGCCAAGCTAGCGGGGGGTTCACCGGGGAGCTGTTTTTT. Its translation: CASSQASGGFTGELFF.

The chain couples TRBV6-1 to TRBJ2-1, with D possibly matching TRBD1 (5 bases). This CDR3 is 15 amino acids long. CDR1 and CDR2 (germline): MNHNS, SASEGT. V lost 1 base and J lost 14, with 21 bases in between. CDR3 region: CASSEGGAVQEMEFF. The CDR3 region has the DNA TGTGCCAGCAGTGAAGGTGGGGCGGTCCAGGAGATGGAGTTCTTC.

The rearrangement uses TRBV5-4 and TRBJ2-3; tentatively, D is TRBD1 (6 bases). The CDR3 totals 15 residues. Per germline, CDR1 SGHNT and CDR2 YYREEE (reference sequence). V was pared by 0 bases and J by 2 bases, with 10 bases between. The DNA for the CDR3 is TGTGCCAGCAGCTTGGCCGGGACAAACACAGATACGCAGTATTTT. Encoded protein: CASSLAGTNTDTQYF.

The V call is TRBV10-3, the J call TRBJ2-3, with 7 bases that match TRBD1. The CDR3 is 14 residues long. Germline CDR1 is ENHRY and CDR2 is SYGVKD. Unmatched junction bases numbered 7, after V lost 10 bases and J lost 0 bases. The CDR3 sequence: CATGTATSTDTQYF. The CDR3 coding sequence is TGTGCCACAGGGACAGCTACTAGCACAGATACGCAGTATTTT.

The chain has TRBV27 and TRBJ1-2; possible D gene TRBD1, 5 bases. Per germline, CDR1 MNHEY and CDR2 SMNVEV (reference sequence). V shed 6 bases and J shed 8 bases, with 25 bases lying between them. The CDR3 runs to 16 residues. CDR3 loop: CASSPAGGRVGRGYTF. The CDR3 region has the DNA TGTGCCAGCAGCCCTGCCGGTGGCAGGGTGGGTAGGGGCTACACCTTC.

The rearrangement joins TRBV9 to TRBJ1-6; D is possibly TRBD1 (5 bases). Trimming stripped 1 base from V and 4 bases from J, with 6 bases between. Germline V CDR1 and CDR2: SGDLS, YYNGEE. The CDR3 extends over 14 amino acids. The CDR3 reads CASSVQGYNSPLHF. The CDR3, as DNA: TGTGCCAGCAGCGTACAGGGTTATAATTCACCCCTCCACTTT.

The CDR3 protein is CASRENPPTGLYGYTF. The CDR3 nucleotides are TGTGCCAGCAGAGAAAACCCCCCGACAGGGCTCTATGGCTACACCTTC. V gene TRBV2 combines with J gene TRBJ1-2; 7 nucleotides match TRBD1. Losses at the gene ends were 6 bases for V and 4 bases for J; bases not matched to a gene: 14. This CDR3 contains 16 residues. The germline V gene encodes CDR1 SNHLY and CDR2 FYNNEI.

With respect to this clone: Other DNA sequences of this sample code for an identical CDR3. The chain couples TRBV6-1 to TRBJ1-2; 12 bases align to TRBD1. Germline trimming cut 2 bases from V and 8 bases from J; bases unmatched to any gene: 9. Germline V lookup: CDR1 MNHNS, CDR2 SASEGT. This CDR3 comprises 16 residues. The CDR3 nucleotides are TGTGCCAGCAGTGAATTCTGGGGGACAGGGGGCGAGGGCTACACCTTC. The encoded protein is CASSEFWGTGGEGYTF.

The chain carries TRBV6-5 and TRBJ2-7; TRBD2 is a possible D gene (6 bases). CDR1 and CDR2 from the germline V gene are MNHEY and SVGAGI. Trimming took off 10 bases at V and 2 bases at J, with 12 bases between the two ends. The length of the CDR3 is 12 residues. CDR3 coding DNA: TGTGCCACCTATAGCGGTACCTACGAGCAGTACTTC. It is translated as CATYSGTYEQYF.

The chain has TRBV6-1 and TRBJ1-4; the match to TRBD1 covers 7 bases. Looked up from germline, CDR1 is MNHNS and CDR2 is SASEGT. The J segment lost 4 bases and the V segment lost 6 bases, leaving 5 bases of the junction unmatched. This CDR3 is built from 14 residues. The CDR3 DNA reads TGTGCCAGCAGCCGGGACAGACTTAATGAAAAACTGTTTTTT. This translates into CASSRDRLNEKLFF.

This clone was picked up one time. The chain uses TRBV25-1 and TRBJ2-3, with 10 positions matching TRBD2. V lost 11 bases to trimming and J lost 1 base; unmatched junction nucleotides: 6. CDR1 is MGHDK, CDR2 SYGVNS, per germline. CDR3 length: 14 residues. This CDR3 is CASLSGGRTDTQYF. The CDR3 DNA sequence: TGTGCCTCCCTTAGCGGGGGGCGCACAGATACGCAGTATTTT.

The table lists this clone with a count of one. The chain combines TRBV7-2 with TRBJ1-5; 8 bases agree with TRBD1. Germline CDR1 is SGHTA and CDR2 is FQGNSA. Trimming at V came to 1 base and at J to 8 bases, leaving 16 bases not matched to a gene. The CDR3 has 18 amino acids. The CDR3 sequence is CASSLVSPGQGRRKPQHF. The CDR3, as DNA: TGTGCCAGCAGCTTAGTTTCCCCCGGACAGGGTCGGAGGAAGCCCCAGCATTTT.